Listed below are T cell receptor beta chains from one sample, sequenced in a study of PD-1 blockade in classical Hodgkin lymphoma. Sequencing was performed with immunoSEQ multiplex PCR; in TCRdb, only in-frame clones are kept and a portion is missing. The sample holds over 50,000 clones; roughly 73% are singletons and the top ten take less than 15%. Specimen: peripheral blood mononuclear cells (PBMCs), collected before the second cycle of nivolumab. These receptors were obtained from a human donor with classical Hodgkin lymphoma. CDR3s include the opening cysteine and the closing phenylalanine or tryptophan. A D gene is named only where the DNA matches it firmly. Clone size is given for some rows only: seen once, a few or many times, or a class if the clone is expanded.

CDR3: CASSYGTANEQYF; DNA: TGTGCCAGCAGTTACGGGACAGCTAACGAGCAGTACTTC; size: NA; V: TRBV6-5; D: TRBD1; J: TRBJ2-7
CDR3: CAWSSLFPGFSKNIQYF; DNA: TGTGCCTGGAGTTCCCTTTTCCCCGGGTTTTCCAAAAACATTCAGTACTTC; size: once; V: TRBV30; D: NA; J: TRBJ2-4
CDR3: CASSPKGTSPGELFF; DNA: TGTGCCAGCAGCCCCAAAGGGACTAGCCCCGGGGAGCTGTTTTTT; size: NA; V: TRBV7-3; D: TRBD2; J: TRBJ2-2
CDR3: CASSMTGANTGELFF; DNA: TGTGCCAGTAGTATGACAGGGGCCAACACCGGGGAGCTGTTTTTT; size: NA; V: TRBV19; D: TRBD1; J: TRBJ2-2
CDR3: CASSPTGTGIYEQYF; DNA: TGTGCCAGCAGTCCGACTGGGACAGGGATATACGAGCAGTACTTC; size: once; V: TRBV6-5; D: TRBD1; J: TRBJ2-7
CDR3: CASSLVAGGGTDTQYF; DNA: TGCGCCAGCAGCTTAGTCGCGGGAGGGGGCACAGATACGCAGTATTTT; size: NA; V: TRBV5-1; D: TRBD2; J: TRBJ2-3
CDR3: CASSEWGGSYNEQFF; DNA: TGTGCCAGCAGTGAATGGGGAGGGTCCTACAATGAGCAGTTCTTC; size: NA; V: TRBV25-1; D: TRBD2; J: TRBJ2-1
CDR3: CASSLRTLGYGYTF; DNA: TGTGCCAGCAGTCTACGAACCCTGGGGTATGGCTACACCTTC; size: NA; V: TRBV6-5; D: NA; J: TRBJ1-2
CDR3: CASSLKPGLADYNEQFF; DNA: TGTGCCAGCAGCTTAAAGCCGGGACTAGCGGATTACAATGAGCAGTTCTTC; size: once; V: TRBV11-2; D: TRBD2; J: TRBJ2-1
CDR3: CASSLPISNTEAFF; DNA: TGTGCCAGCAGCTTACCCATTTCCAACACTGAAGCTTTCTTT; size: NA; V: TRBV7-2; D: NA; J: TRBJ1-1
CDR3: CASMTWGGPPQTQYF; DNA: TGTGCCAGCATGACGTGGGGGGGGCCCCCCCAGACCCAGTACTTC; size: NA; V: TRBV13; D: NA; J: TRBJ2-5
CDR3: CASSSVGFSSSEAFF; DNA: TGTGCCAGCAGCTCTGTAGGGTTCAGTTCTTCCGAAGCTTTCTTT; size: NA; V: TRBV7-9; D: NA; J: TRBJ1-1
CDR3: CASSPVPGQGRNEQFF; DNA: TGTGCCAGCAGTCCCGTACCGGGACAGGGTAGGAATGAGCAGTTCTTC; size: NA; V: TRBV27; D: TRBD1; J: TRBJ2-1
CDR3: CASRDGAGEQYF; DNA: TGTGCCAGCAGAGACGGCGCGGGGGAGCAGTACTTC; size: NA; V: TRBV6-1; D: NA; J: TRBJ2-7
CDR3: CASSLGAGDGEKLFF; DNA: TGTGCCAGCAGCTTAGGGGCAGGGGATGGAGAAAAACTGTTTTTT; size: NA; V: TRBV7-9; D: NA; J: TRBJ1-4
CDR3: CASSLGLAGAFPYEQYF; DNA: TGTGCCAGCAGTCTTGGACTAGCGGGAGCTTTTCCCTACGAGCAGTACTTC; size: NA; V: TRBV28; D: TRBD2; J: TRBJ2-7
CDR3: CASKVEGGETQYF; DNA: TGTGCCAGCAAGGTGGAAGGGGGTGAGACCCAGTACTTC; size: NA; V: TRBV5-6; D: NA; J: TRBJ2-5
CDR3: CASSSWTGNTEAFF; DNA: TGTGCCAGCAGCTCTTGGACAGGGAACACTGAAGCTTTCTTT; size: NA; V: TRBV7-9; D: TRBD1; J: TRBJ1-1
CDR3: CAISDWTGGVNTEAFF; DNA: TGTGCCATCAGTGATTGGACAGGGGGCGTGAACACTGAAGCTTTCTTT; size: NA; V: TRBV10-3; D: TRBD1; J: TRBJ1-1
CDR3: CASVWAGSTSSYEQYF; DNA: TGTGCCAGCGTATGGGCGGGATCGACGAGCTCCTACGAGCAGTACTTC; size: NA; V: TRBV28; D: NA; J: TRBJ2-7
CDR3: CAGGASESYNEQFF; DNA: TGTGCCGGGGGGGCTAGCGAGTCTTACAATGAGCAGTTCTTC; size: medium-sized; V: TRBV10-3; D: NA; J: TRBJ2-1
CDR3: CASSLEGGRRPYEQYF; DNA: TGTGCCAGCAGCTTAGAGGGCGGGAGACGGCCCTACGAGCAGTACTTC; size: few; V: TRBV11-2; D: TRBD2; J: TRBJ2-7
CDR3: CASSMSQRLNTGELFF; DNA: TGTGCCAGTAGTATGTCGCAGCGCCTAAACACCGGGGAGCTGTTTTTT; size: NA; V: TRBV19; D: NA; J: TRBJ2-2
CDR3: CASSSRQESPYEQYF; DNA: TGTGCCAGCAGCTCCCGACAGGAATCCCCATACGAGCAGTACTTC; size: NA; V: TRBV11-2; D: NA; J: TRBJ2-7
CDR3: CASSYRANQPQHF; DNA: TGTGCCAGCAGTTACAGGGCAAATCAGCCCCAGCATTTT; size: NA; V: TRBV6-6; D: NA; J: TRBJ1-5
CDR3: CASSLKVVGSNTGELFF; DNA: TGTGCCAGCAGCTTAAAAGTCGTGGGCAGTAACACCGGGGAGCTGTTTTTT; size: NA; V: TRBV11-2; D: NA; J: TRBJ2-2
CDR3: CASSPGRRQGTEAFF; DNA: TGTGCCAGCTCACCAGGCAGGCGGCAGGGCACTGAAGCTTTCTTT; size: NA; V: TRBV18; D: NA; J: TRBJ1-1